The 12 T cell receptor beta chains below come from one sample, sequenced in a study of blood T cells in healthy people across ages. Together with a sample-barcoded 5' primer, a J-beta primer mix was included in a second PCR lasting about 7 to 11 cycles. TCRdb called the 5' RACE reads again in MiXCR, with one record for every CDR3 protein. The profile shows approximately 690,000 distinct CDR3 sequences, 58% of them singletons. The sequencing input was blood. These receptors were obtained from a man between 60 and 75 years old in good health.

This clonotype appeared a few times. The CDR3 DNA follows: TGTGCCAGCAGTGAATTGGATGCTAACTATGGCTACACCTTC. It codes for CASSELDANYGYTF. The chain combines TRBV25-1 with TRBJ1-2; D is unclear. Germline CDR1 is MGHDK and CDR2 is SYGVNS. The V end lost 1 base, the J end lost 0 bases, and 6 bases lay between the germline ends. CDR3 length: 14 amino acids.

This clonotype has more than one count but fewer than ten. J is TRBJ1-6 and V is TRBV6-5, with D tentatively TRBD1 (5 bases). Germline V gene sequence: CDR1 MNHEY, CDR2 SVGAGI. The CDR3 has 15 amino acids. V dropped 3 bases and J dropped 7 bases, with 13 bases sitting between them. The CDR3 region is CASSYRGSKNSPLHF. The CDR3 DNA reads TGTGCCAGCAGTTATAGGGGATCGAAGAATTCACCCCTCCACTTT.

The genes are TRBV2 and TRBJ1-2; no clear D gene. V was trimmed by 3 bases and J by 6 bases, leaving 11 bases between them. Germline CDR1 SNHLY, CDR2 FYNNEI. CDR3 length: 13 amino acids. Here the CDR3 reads CASSEEAGNGYTF. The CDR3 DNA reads TGTGCCAGCAGTGAGGAGGCAGGCAATGGCTACACCTTC. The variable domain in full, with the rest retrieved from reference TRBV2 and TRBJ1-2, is EPEVTQTPSHQVTQMGQEVILRCVPISNHLYFYWYRQILGQKVEFLVSFYNNEISEKSEIFDDQFSVERPDGSNFTLKIRSTKLEDSAMYFCASSEEAGNGYTFGSGTRLTVV.

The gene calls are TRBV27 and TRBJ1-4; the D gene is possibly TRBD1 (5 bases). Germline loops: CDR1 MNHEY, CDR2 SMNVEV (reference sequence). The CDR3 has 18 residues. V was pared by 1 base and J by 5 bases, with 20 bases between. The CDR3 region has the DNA TGTGCCAGCAGTTTATGGGGACGCTTCGGGGGTGAGAATGAAAAACTGTTTTTT. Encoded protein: CASSLWGRFGGENEKLFF. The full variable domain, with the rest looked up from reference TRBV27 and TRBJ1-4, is EAQVTQNPRYLITVTGKKLTVTCSQNMNHEYMSWYRQDPGLGLRQIYYSMNVEVTDKGDVPEGYKVSRKEKRNFPLILESPSPNQTSLYFCASSLWGRFGGENEKLFFGSGTQLSVL.

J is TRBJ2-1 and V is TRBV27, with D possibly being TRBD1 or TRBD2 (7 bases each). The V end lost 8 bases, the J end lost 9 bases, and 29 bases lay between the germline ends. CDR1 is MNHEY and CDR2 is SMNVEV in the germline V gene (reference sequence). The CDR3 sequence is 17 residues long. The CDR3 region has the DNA TGTGCCAGCGGTCCGCCTTCGGGGAGGGGGCCCTTTGGTGAGCAGTTCTTC. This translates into CASGPPSGRGPFGEQFF.

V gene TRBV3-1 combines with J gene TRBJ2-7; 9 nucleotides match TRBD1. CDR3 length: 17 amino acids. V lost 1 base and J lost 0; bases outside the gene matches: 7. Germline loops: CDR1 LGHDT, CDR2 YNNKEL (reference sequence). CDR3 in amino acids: CASSQGNRGLSSYEQYF. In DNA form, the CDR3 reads TGTGCCAGCAGCCAAGGAAACAGGGGGCTGAGCTCCTACGAGCAGTACTTC.

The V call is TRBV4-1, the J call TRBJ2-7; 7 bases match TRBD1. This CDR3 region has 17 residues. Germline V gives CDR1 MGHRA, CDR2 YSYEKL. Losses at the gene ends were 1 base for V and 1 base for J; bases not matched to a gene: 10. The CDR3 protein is CASSQALSGTVSYEQYF. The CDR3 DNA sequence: TGCGCCAGCAGCCAAGCATTAAGTGGGACAGTATCCTACGAGCAGTACTTC.

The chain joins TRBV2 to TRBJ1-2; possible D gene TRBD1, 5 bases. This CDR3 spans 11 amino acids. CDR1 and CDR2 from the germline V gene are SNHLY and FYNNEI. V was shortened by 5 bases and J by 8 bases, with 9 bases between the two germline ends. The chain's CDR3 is CASSYRGGYTF. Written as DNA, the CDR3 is TGTGCCAGCAGTTATAGGGGCGGCTACACCTTC.

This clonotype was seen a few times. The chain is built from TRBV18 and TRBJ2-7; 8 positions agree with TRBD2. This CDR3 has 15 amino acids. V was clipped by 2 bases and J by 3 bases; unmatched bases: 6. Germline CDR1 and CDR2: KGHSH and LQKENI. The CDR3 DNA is TGTGCCAGCTCACCAACTAGCGGAGGAATCTACGAGCAGTACTTC. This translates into CASSPTSGGIYEQYF.

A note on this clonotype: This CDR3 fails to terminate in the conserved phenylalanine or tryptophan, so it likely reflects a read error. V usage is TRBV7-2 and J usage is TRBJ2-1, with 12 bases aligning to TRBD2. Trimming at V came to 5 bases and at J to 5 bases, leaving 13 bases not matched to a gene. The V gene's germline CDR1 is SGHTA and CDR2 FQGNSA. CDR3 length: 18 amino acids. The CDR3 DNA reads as TGTGCCAGCAGCGCCTTCTCTAGCGGGAGGGGTTCTGACAATGAGCAGTTCTCC. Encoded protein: CASSAFSSGRGSDNEQFS.

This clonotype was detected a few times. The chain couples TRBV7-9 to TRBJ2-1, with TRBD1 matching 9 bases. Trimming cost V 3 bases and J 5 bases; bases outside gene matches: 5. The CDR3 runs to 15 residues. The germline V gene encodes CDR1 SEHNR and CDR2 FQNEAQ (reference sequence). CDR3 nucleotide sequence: TGTGCCAGCAGCTTGCCGGACAGGGGCCACAATGAGCAGTTCTTC. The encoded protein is CASSLPDRGHNEQFF. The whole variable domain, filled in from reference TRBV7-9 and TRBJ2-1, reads DTGVSQNPRHKITKRGQNVTFRCDPISEHNRLYWYRQTLGQGPEFLTYFQNEAQLEKSRLLSDRFSAERPKGSFSTLEIQRTEQGDSAMYLCASSLPDRGHNEQFFGPGTRLTVL.

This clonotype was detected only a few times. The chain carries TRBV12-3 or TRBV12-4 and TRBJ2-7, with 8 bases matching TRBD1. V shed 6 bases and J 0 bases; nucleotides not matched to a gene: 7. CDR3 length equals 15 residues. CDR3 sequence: CASSEDRASSYEQYF. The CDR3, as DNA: TGTGCCAGCAGCGAGGACAGGGCCTCCTCCTACGAGCAGTACTTC.